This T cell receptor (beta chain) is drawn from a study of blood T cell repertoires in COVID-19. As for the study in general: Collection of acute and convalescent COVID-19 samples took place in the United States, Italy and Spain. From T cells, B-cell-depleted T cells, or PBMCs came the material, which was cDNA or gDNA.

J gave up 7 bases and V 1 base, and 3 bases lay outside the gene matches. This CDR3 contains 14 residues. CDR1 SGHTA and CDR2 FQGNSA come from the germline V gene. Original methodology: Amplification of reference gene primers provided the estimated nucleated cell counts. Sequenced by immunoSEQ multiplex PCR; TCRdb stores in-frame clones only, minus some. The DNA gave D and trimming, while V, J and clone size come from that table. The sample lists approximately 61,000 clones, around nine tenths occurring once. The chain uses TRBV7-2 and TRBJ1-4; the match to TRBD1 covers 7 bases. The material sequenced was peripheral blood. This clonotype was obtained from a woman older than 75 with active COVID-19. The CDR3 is CASSLDRGGEKLFF. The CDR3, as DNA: TGTGCCAGCAGCTTAGACAGGGGAGGTGAAAAACTGTTTTTT.